The 30 T cell receptor beta chains below come from one sample, sequenced in a study of T cell clusters in autoimmune cytopenias. TRB amplification used approximately 0.25 ug of peripheral blood genomic DNA. Multiplex touch-down PCR amplified TRB using TRB-A and TRB-B pools in one tube. TCRdb reprocessed the multiplex PCR reads, with one entry per CDR3 protein and no DNA. With 6,000 to 6,500 distinct CDR3 sequences in the sample, the ten largest clones hold roughly 8.2%. These data were likewise used in another study, on T cell repertoires in aging, cancer and after chemotherapy.

The sample consisted of peripheral blood. The source of these receptors is a human donor in good health.

The chain has TRBV11-2 and TRBJ2-3; TCRdb reports TRBD1, a call that lacks DNA to check it against. Germline lookup yields CDR1 SGHAT and CDR2 FQNNGV. This CDR3 contains 15 residues. The CDR3 loop is CASSLGPDRTDTQYF.

By frequency, this clonotype registers large. The gene calls are TRBV29-1 and TRBJ1-1; TCRdb reports TRBD1, a call that lacks DNA to check it against. The CDR3 has 11 amino acids. The germline V gene encodes CDR1 SQVTM and CDR2 ANQGSEA. CDR3 loop: CSVEGVDEAFF.

By frequency, this clonotype is medium-sized. The chain uses TRBV19 and TRBJ2-7; no DNA is available, so the TRBD2 call from TCRdb remains unchecked. The V gene's germline CDR1 is LNHDA and CDR2 SQIVND (reference sequence). CDR3 length: 14 amino acids. The CDR3: CASSGLAGSYEQYF.

This clonotype is labeled medium-sized based on frequency. The rearrangement links TRBV19 to TRBJ1-4; TCRdb picks TRBD1, but there is no DNA to check that call. The length of the CDR3 is 14 residues. The germline CDR1 and CDR2 sequences are LNHDA and SQIVND (reference sequence). CDR3 sequence reads: CASSSGETNEKLFF.

According to its frequency, this clonotype is medium-sized. This chain connects TRBV30 to TRBJ2-5; TCRdb gives TRBD1 as the D gene, but with no DNA this cannot be confirmed. Germline V gene lookup returns CDR1 GTSNPN and CDR2 SVGIG (reference sequence). This CDR3 is 13 amino acids long. CDR3 sequence: CAWSLTGHQAQYF.

The chain uses TRBV12-3 or TRBV12-4 and TRBJ2-3; TCRdb selects TRBD1, and the lack of DNA leaves this call unchecked. The CDR3 has 14 residues. CDR3 protein: CASNLTPGGDTQYF.

This clonotype ranks as medium-sized in terms of frequency. The V and J genes are TRBV5-5 and TRBJ2-3; as DNA is missing, the TRBD2 call by TCRdb cannot be tested. Germline V lookup: CDR1 SGHKS, CDR2 YYEKEE (reference sequence). The CDR3 is 15 amino acids. This CDR3 is CASTPRAESTDTQYF.

The chain couples TRBV13 to TRBJ2-7; TCRdb outputs TRBD1, but without DNA this stays unchecked. CDR1 is PRHDT and CDR2 is FYEKMQ in the germline V gene (reference sequence). The CDR3 is 13 residues long. Here the CDR3 reads CASSQGQGSEQYF. The whole variable domain, remainder taken from reference TRBV13 and TRBJ2-7, is AAGVIQSPRHLIKEKRETATLKCYPIPRHDTVYWYQQGPGQDPQFLISFYEKMQSDKGSIPDRFSAQQFSDYHSELNMSSLELGDSALYFCASSQGQGSEQYFGPGTRLTVT.

This clonotype is classed as medium-sized by frequency. V is TRBV5-6 and J is TRBJ2-1; TCRdb lists TRBD1, though no DNA is available to test this call. CDR3 length: 15 residues. Looked up from germline, CDR1 is SGHDT and CDR2 is YYEEEE. The CDR3 sequence is CASRDGTGVYNEQFF.

The CDR3 is CASSSDWAGGGNQPQHF. This chain connects TRBV19 to TRBJ1-5. There are 17 residues in the CDR3. Germline lookup yields CDR1 LNHDA and CDR2 SQIVND (reference sequence). The complete variable domain, with remaining parts taken from reference TRBV19 and TRBJ1-5, reads DGGITQSPKYLFRKEGQNVTLSCEQNLNHDAMYWYRQDPGQGLRLIYYSQIVNDFQKGDIAEGYSVSREKKESFPLTVTSAQKNPTAFYLCASSSDWAGGGNQPQHFGDGTRLSIL.

This clonotype is identified as medium-sized from frequency. This chain joins TRBV19 and TRBJ2-5; TCRdb picks TRBD1, but there is no DNA to check that call. The CDR3 is made up of 13 amino acids. CDR1 LNHDA and CDR2 SQIVND come from the germline V gene (reference sequence). The chain's CDR3 is CASSGDRGETQYF. The full variable domain, in which reference TRBV19 and TRBJ2-5 provide the parts outside the CDR3, is DGGITQSPKYLFRKEGQNVTLSCEQNLNHDAMYWYRQDPGQGLRLIYYSQIVNDFQKGDIAEGYSVSREKKESFPLTVTSAQKNPTAFYLCASSGDRGETQYFGPGTRLLVL.

Its frequency marks this clonotype as medium-sized (0.01 to 0.1%). The chain recombines TRBV19 with TRBJ2-7; the D call of TRBD2 rests on TCRdb alone, since no DNA is present to check it. The CDR3 totals 14 residues. Looked up from germline, CDR1 is LNHDA and CDR2 is SQIVND (reference sequence). The CDR3 sequence is CASSPLAGPYEQYF.

The genes are TRBV7-9 and TRBJ2-1; TCRdb indicates TRBD2, and absent DNA this call remains unverified. This CDR3 contains 13 residues. CDR1 SEHNR and CDR2 FQNEAQ come from the germline V gene (reference sequence). CDR3 in amino acids: CASSSRRGNEQFF. The full variable domain, with the rest looked up from reference TRBV7-9 and TRBJ2-1, is DTGVSQNPRHKITKRGQNVTFRCDPISEHNRLYWYRQTLGQGPEFLTYFQNEAQLEKSRLLSDRFSAERPKGSFSTLEIQRTEQGDSAMYLCASSSRRGNEQFFGPGTRLTVL.

This rearrangement joins TRBV12-3 or TRBV12-4 to TRBJ2-7; TCRdb returns TRBD1, unconfirmable since there is no DNA. This CDR3 region has 14 residues. CDR3 amino acids: CASSLRRERGEQYF.

This clonotype is labeled medium-sized based on frequency. The chain joins TRBV6-6 to TRBJ2-3; the TCRdb call, TRBD1, lacks DNA for checking. The germline gives CDR1 MNHNY, CDR2 SVGAGI (reference sequence). The CDR3 sequence is 15 residues long. The CDR3 here is CASSYSGRGRDTQYF.

This clonotype is labeled medium-sized (0.01 to 0.1%) based on frequency. V is TRBV5-3 and J is TRBJ2-1. TRBV5-3 is noted as an ORF with a role that remains uncertain. This CDR3 contains 13 residues. The CDR3 is CARSLDTNNEQFF.

The CDR3: CASSRLGQIENGYTF. The chain has TRBV5-6 and TRBJ1-2; no DNA is available, so the TRBD1 call from TCRdb remains unchecked. There are 15 residues in the CDR3. Per germline, CDR1 SGHDT and CDR2 YYEEEE.

The chain employs TRBV12-3 or TRBV12-4 and TRBJ2-4; TCRdb names TRBD1, which stays unverified in the absence of DNA. The length of the CDR3 is 14 residues. The CDR3 loop reads CASSEGRGTDIQYF.

V gene TRBV6-5 combines with J gene TRBJ1-2; TCRdb gives TRBD1 as the D gene, but with no DNA this cannot be confirmed. Germline values: CDR1 MNHEY, CDR2 SVGAGI. This CDR3 has 14 residues. The CDR3 protein is CASSPTGGADGYTF.

Measured by frequency, this clonotype is medium-sized. The J gene is TRBJ2-3, the V gene TRBV11-3; absent DNA, TCRdb's TRBD2 call cannot be checked. Germline V gene lookup returns CDR1 SGHNT and CDR2 YENEEA. The CDR3 loop spans 13 amino acids. The CDR3 region is CASSLYGGRTQYF. Using reference TRBV11-3 and TRBJ2-3 for the parts outside the CDR3, the full variable domain is EAGVVQSPRYKIIEKKQPVAFWCNPISGHNTLYWYLQNLGQGPELLIRYENEEAVDDSQLPKDRFSAERLKGVDSTLKIQPAELGDSAVYLCASSLYGGRTQYFGPGTRLTVL.

The genes are TRBV27 and TRBJ2-7; TCRdb's D call, TRBD1, is unchecked because there is no DNA. Germline values: CDR1 MNHEY, CDR2 SMNVEV (reference sequence). The CDR3 totals 11 residues. The CDR3 sequence is CASSTGYEQYF.

Measured by frequency, this clonotype is medium-sized (0.01 to 0.1%). The J gene is TRBJ2-3, the V gene TRBV5-6. The germline V gene has CDR1 SGHDT and CDR2 YYEEEE. The CDR3 consists of 11 residues. This CDR3 reads CASSLYLTQYF.

Considering frequency, this clonotype is medium-sized. V is TRBV18 and J is TRBJ2-7; without DNA, the TCRdb call of TRBD1 cannot be checked. This CDR3 is 14 amino acids long. Germline V gene sequence: CDR1 KGHSH, CDR2 LQKENI. The CDR3 protein is CASSPPTLGDEQYF.

The chain joins TRBV6-6 to TRBJ2-2; TCRdb names TRBD1, which stays unverified in the absence of DNA. This CDR3 spans 14 amino acids. Germline values: CDR1 MNHNY, CDR2 SVGAGI (reference sequence). CDR3 region: CASRNPGQGGELFF.

The J gene is TRBJ2-3, the V gene TRBV13; with no DNA, the TCRdb D assignment of TRBD1 cannot be verified. Looked up from germline, CDR1 is PRHDT and CDR2 is FYEKMQ (reference sequence). The length of the CDR3 is 20 residues. CDR3 amino acids: CASSSRPGLRGTGKTDTQYF. Supplemented by reference TRBV13 and TRBJ2-3, the full variable domain reads AAGVIQSPRHLIKEKRETATLKCYPIPRHDTVYWYQQGPGQDPQFLISFYEKMQSDKGSIPDRFSAQQFSDYHSELNMSSLELGDSALYFCASSSRPGLRGTGKTDTQYFGPGTRLTVL.

This clonotype registers medium-sized (0.01 to 0.1%) by frequency. The chain combines TRBV5-6 with TRBJ2-5; TCRdb gives TRBD2 as the D gene, but with no DNA this cannot be confirmed. Germline V gene lookup returns CDR1 SGHDT and CDR2 YYEEEE. The CDR3 is made up of 14 amino acids. The CDR3 loop is CASSKTGSGETQYF.

The chain employs TRBV18 and TRBJ2-5. CDR1 and CDR2 from the germline V gene are KGHSH and LQKENI. This CDR3 is 13 amino acids long. This chain's CDR3 is CASSPPRLLTQYF. The full variable domain, completed using reference TRBV18 and TRBJ2-5, is NAGVMQNPRHLVRRRGQEARLRCSPMKGHSHVYWYRQLPEEGLKFMVYLQKENIIDESGMPKERFSAEFPKEGPSILRIQQVVRGDSAAYFCASSPPRLLTQYFGPGTRLLVL.

The gene calls are TRBV7-2 and TRBJ2-7. This CDR3 is 15 amino acids long. Germline assignment: CDR1 SGHTA and CDR2 FQGNSA. The CDR3 region is CASSLAGGGSYEQYF.

The chain combines TRBV18 with TRBJ1-2; absent DNA, TCRdb's TRBD1 call cannot be checked. Germline CDR1 reads KGHSH; CDR2 reads LQKENI. CDR3 length: 15 amino acids. The CDR3 loop is CASTLTGEANYGYTF.

This chain connects TRBV13 to TRBJ1-5; the D gene TCRdb calls, TRBD1, cannot be checked with no DNA. Germline lookup yields CDR1 PRHDT and CDR2 FYEKMQ (reference sequence). This CDR3 spans 14 amino acids. The CDR3 sequence: CASRQQGGNQPQHF.